This entry concerns a single T cell receptor beta chain. The data were obtained in a study of cytomegalovirus exposure and HLA in healthy donors. The CDR3 covers 14 residues. The ends lost 5 bases at V and 2 bases at J; junction bases unmatched: 6. Germline CDR1 reads GTSNPN; CDR2 reads SVGIG (reference sequence). Only in-frame clones appear in the TCRdb table, and some are missing; sequencing was by immunoSEQ multiplex PCR. There are 100,000 to 150,000 clones in the sample; 89% occur only once, and 0.95% to 1.5% lies in the top ten. The chain is built from TRBV30 and TRBJ2-1, with 7 bases that match TRBD1. Sequencing input: PBMCs. This TCR was recovered from a woman between 18 and 29 years old in good health and CMV-seronegative. The CDR3 DNA reads as TGTGCCTGGCTCGACGGGACAGCCTACAATGAGCAGTTCTTC. This codes for CAWLDGTAYNEQFF.